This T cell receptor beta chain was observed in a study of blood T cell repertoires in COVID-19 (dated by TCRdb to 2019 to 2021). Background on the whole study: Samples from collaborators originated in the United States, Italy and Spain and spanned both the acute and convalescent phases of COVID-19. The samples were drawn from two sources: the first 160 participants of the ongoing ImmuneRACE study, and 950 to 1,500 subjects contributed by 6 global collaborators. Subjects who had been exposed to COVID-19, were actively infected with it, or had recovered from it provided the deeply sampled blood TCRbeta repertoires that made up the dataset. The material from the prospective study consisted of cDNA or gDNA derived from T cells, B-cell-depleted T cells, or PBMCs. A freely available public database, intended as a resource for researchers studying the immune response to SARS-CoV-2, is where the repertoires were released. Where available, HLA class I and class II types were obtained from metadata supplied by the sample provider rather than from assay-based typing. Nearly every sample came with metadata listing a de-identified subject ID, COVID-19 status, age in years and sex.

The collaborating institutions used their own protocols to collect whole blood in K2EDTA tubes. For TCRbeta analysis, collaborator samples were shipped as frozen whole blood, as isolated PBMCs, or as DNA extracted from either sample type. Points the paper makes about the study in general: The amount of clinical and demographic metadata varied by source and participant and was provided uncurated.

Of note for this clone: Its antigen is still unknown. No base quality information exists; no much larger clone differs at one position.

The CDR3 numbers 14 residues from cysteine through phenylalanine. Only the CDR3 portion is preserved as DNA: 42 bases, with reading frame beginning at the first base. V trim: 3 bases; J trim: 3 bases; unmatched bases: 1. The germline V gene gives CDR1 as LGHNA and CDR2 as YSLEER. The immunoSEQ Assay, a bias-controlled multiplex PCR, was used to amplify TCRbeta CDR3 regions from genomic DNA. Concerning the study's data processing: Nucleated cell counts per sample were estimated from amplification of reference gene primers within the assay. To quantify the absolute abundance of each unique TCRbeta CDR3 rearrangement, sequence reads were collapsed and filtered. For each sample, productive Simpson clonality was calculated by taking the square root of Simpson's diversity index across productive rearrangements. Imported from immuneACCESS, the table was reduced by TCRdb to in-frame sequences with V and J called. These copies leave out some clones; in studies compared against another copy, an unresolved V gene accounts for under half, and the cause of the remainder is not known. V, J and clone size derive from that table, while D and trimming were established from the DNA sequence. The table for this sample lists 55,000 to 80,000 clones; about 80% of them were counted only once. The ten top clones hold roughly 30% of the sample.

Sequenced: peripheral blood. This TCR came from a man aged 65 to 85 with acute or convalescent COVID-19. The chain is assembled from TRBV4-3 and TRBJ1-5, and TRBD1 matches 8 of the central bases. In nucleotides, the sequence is TGCGCCAGCAGCCAGACAGGGGACAATCAGCCCCAGCATTTT. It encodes CASSQTGDNQPQHF.